This T cell receptor beta chain stems from a study of T cells expressing NK-cell markers. Study information: The TCR beta repertoires originated in sorted CD3+CD56+NKG2C+, CD3+CD56+NKG2C- and CD3+CD56-NKG2C+ T cells. Notes on the study in general: Expanded NKG2C+ T cell clones were not confirmed as HCMV-specific.

This CDR3 comprises 18 residues. Germline loops: CDR1 KGHDR, CDR2 SFDVKD. TCRdb reanalyzed the 5' RACE reads and collapses them to one entry per CDR3 protein, without DNA. Recorded for this sample: about 260,000 distinct CDR3 sequences. About this clonotype: Its target is not known.

The clonotype originates from a man aged 18 to 30 in good health. The sequenced sample consisted of blood T cells: a sorted CD56 or NKG2C T cell subset, CD4+ or CD8+ T cells, or bulk PBMC T cells (not recorded which). The chain combines TRBV24-1 with TRBJ2-1. The CDR3 is CATSDLLGRSSSYNEQFF.